This T cell receptor beta chain stems from a study of shared clonotypes between healthy human individuals. As for the study in general: Donors, aged 18 to 49, were two women and a few men.

General study points: Generation probabilities of non-shared clonotypes were lower (relative to those shared by all four donors).

CDR3 length: 13 amino acids. Germline CDR1 is KGHSH and CDR2 is LQKENI. As concerns this clone: Its antigen remains unidentified. Relative to the germline gene, one junction end is altered; a read error may explain this. Additional DNA sequences in this sample encode the identical CDR3.

Generated by immunoSEQ multiplex PCR, the TCRdb table keeps only in-frame clones and is missing some. The table lists about 530,000 clones, 90% to 97% of them singletons. This clonotype was sampled from a woman aged 30 to 39 in good health. The specimen was naive CD4+ T cells sorted from blood. Regarding subset: CD45RA+ positively selected. The chain uses TRBV18 and TRBJ2-5; either TRBD1 or TRBD2 may supply D (5 bases each). The CDR3 loop is CASSPRDQETQYF. As DNA, the CDR3 is TGTGCCAGCTCACCACGGGACCAGGAGACCCAGTACTTC.